The next 20 T cell receptor beta chains were all read from a single sample in a study of T cell repertoires in cytomegalovirus infection. These receptors' targets are unknown. TCRdb processed the reads anew with MiXCR; each CDR3 protein has one entry. The sample holds about 830,000 distinct CDR3 sequences, about 33% seen once. The material was cultured CD8+ T cells from PBMCs, obtained from culture after CMV antigen stimulation. The receptors stem from a human donor in good health (CMV status not recorded). Some clones in this sample may be carry-over from other donors' samples.

The J gene is TRBJ1-2, the V gene TRBV29-1; tentative D call: TRBD1 (5 bases). V lost 4 bases, J lost 5 bases, and 8 bases lay in between. CDR3 length equals 11 residues. The germline V gene encodes CDR1 SQVTM and CDR2 ANQGSEA. The CDR3 nucleotides read TGCAGCGTTGCCGAGGGGTATGGCTACACCTTC. This sequence encodes CSVAEGYGYTF.

The chain joins TRBV19 to TRBJ2-5; the D gene is possibly TRBD2 (5 bases). Germline V gives CDR1 LNHDA, CDR2 SQIVND (reference sequence). V was trimmed by 3 bases and J by 5 bases, leaving 7 bases between them. The CDR3 has 12 amino acids. As DNA, the CDR3 is TGTGCCAGTAGTATGGGAGAGGAGACCCAGTACTTC. Amino acids: CASSMGEETQYF. The full variable domain, completed using reference TRBV19 and TRBJ2-5, is DGGITQSPKYLFRKEGQNVTLSCEQNLNHDAMYWYRQDPGQGLRLIYYSQIVNDFQKGDIAEGYSVSREKKESFPLTVTSAQKNPTAFYLCASSMGEETQYFGPGTRLLVL.

In regard to this clonotype: A much bigger clone sits one base away, suggesting this may be a read error. The rearrangement links TRBV6-1 to TRBJ1-6; D might be TRBD1 (5 bases). The CDR3 runs to 15 residues. Looked up from germline, CDR1 is MNHNS and CDR2 is SASEGT. CDR3 residues: CASSGQSSYNSPLRF. The DNA of the CDR3 is TGTGCCAGCAGTGGACAGAGCTCCTATAATTCACCCCTCCGCTTT.

The chain uses TRBV18 and TRBJ2-7, with D unresolved. V lost 5 bases to trimming and J lost 2 bases, with 13 bases between them. Looked up from germline, CDR1 is KGHSH and CDR2 is LQKENI. This CDR3 comprises 14 residues. CDR3: CASSFTIPAYEQYV. The CDR3 DNA reads as TGTGCCAGCTCATTCACCATTCCAGCCTACGAGCAGTACGTC.

This clonotype was seen a handful of times. The V call is TRBV19, the J call TRBJ2-1; no clear D gene. The germline CDR1 and CDR2 sequences are LNHDA and SQIVND (reference sequence). CDR3 size: 13 residues. Trimming pared 6 bases from V and 4 bases from J, leaving 10 bases between. The CDR3 sequence is CASRGQRYNEQFF. The CDR3 bases are TGTGCCAGTAGGGGTCAGAGATACAATGAGCAGTTCTTC.

This clonotype was observed a few times. The chain carries TRBV7-2 and TRBJ2-1, with D maybe TRBD2 (6 bases). This CDR3 is 14 amino acids long. The germline CDR1 and CDR2 sequences are SGHTA and FQGNSA. Trimming stripped 4 bases from V and 4 bases from J, with 11 bases between. CDR3 sequence: CASSSWGLYNEQFF. For the CDR3, the DNA is TGTGCCAGCAGCTCTTGGGGACTTTACAATGAGCAGTTCTTC.

In the case of this clonotype: Relative to the germline gene, one junction end is altered; a read error may explain this. The V gene is TRBV4-1, the J gene TRBJ2-6; D may correspond to TRBD1 or TRBD2 (6 bases each). From germline, CDR1 is MGHRA and CDR2 YSYEKL. The CDR3 runs 14 residues. The CDR3 nucleotides read TGCACCAGCAGCCACCGAGGGGGGTTTCAGGTCCTGACTTTC. This encodes CTSSHRGGFQVLTF.

The rearrangement links TRBV27 to TRBJ1-1; no clear D. The CDR3 spans 12 residues. Trimming removed 6 bases from V and 6 bases from J, with 11 bases in between. Germline CDR1 MNHEY, CDR2 SMNVEV (reference sequence). The CDR3 region is CASRGGAPEAFF. The DNA of the CDR3 is TGTGCCAGCAGGGGAGGTGCGCCTGAAGCTTTCTTT.

In DNA form, the CDR3 reads TGTGCCAGCAGTTTAGACAGGGGGCGGGATAGCAATCAGCCCCAGCATTTT. Translating gives CASSLDRGRDSNQPQHF. This chain connects TRBV12-3 or TRBV12-4 to TRBJ1-5, with 9 nucleotides matching TRBD1. This CDR3 spans 17 amino acids. J gave up 0 bases and V 1 base, and 4 bases lay outside the gene matches.

This clonotype was seen a handful of times. The chain couples TRBV6-1 to TRBJ2-5; 8 bases line up with TRBD1. The CDR3 spans 14 residues. Per the germline V gene, CDR1 is MNHNS and CDR2 is SASEGT. With 6 bases clipped from V and 5 bases from J, the junction kept 8 bases outside the gene matches. CDR3 sequence reads: CASRGQGPRETQYF. CDR3 nucleotide sequence: TGTGCCAGCAGAGGACAGGGCCCAAGGGAGACCCAGTACTTC.

This clonotype was counted ten times or more. The rearrangement uses TRBV12-3 or TRBV12-4 and TRBJ1-1; D perhaps matches TRBD1 (5 bases). The CDR3 is made up of 9 amino acids. V was clipped by 11 bases and J by 7 bases, with 8 bases between them. The DNA for the CDR3 is TGTGCCGCGGGGCGTGAAGCTTTCTTT. It specifies CAAGREAFF.

The rearrangement joins TRBV12-3 or TRBV12-4 to TRBJ2-1, with TRBD2 matching 15 bases. The CDR3 has 21 amino acids. With 5 bases clipped from V and 4 bases from J, the junction kept 18 bases outside the gene matches. DNA of the CDR3: TGTGCCAGCAGTCCTACCCACTGGACTAGCGGGGGGGCCCGGTTATACAATGAGCAGTTCTTC. Translation gives CASSPTHWTSGGARLYNEQFF.

This clonotype was observed at least ten times. V is TRBV11-2 and J is TRBJ1-1, with 7 nucleotides matching TRBD1. Germline CDR1 reads SGHAT; CDR2 reads FQNNGV. The CDR3 sequence is 16 residues long. V shed 2 bases and J 5 bases; nucleotides not matched to a gene: 11. The DNA for the CDR3 is TGTGCCAGCAGCTTAAGGGGGGACAGAGGGGAGACTGAAGCTTTCTTT. It specifies CASSLRGDRGETEAFF.

The chain recombines TRBV27 with TRBJ1-2; 9 bases fit TRBD1. This CDR3 comprises 16 residues. Trimming at V came to 5 bases and at J to 7 bases, leaving 14 bases not matched to a gene. Germline V gives CDR1 MNHEY, CDR2 SMNVEV (reference sequence). DNA for the CDR3: TGTGCCAGCAGTCTGACGGGACAGGGTCTTCTATTTGGCTACACCTTC. Its protein product is CASSLTGQGLLFGYTF.

This clonotype was recorded a few times. This sequence joins TRBV28 and TRBJ1-1; possible D gene TRBD1, 6 bases. The V gene lost 2 bases and the J gene lost 3 bases, with 16 bases spanning the gap. Per germline, CDR1 MDHEN and CDR2 SYDVKM. The CDR3 contains 16 residues. The DNA for the CDR3 is TGTGCCAGCAGTTTAGAAGAGGGGGGTTTGGACACTGAAGCTTTCTTT. Translated: CASSLEEGGLDTEAFF.

This chain links TRBV29-1 with TRBJ1-2, with D unresolved. Trimming removed 4 bases at V and 6 bases at J, with 9 bases between. The germline CDR1 and CDR2 sequences are SQVTM and ANQGSEA. The CDR3 loop spans 11 amino acids. CDR3 loop: CSVGREDGYTF. The DNA of the CDR3 is TGCAGCGTTGGAAGGGAGGATGGCTACACCTTC.

This clonotype was seen many times. This chain uses TRBV7-6 with TRBJ2-1; 12 bases agree with TRBD2. The CDR3 is made up of 20 amino acids. J was trimmed by 0 bases and V by 3 bases; bases with no gene match: 12. Germline loops: CDR1 SGHVS, CDR2 FNYEAQ. CDR3 protein: CASSFLSGLAGSSSYNEQFF. In DNA form, the CDR3 reads TGTGCCAGCAGCTTCCTATCGGGACTAGCGGGTTCGAGCTCCTACAATGAGCAGTTCTTC. The full variable domain, with the rest looked up from reference TRBV7-6 and TRBJ2-1, is GAGVSQSPRYKVTKRGQDVALRCDPISGHVSLYWYRQALGQGPEFLTYFNYEAQQDKSGLPNDRFSAERPEGSISTLTIQRTEQRDSAMYRCASSFLSGLAGSSSYNEQFFGPGTRLTVL.

This clonotype was observed a handful of times. The V and J genes are TRBV7-9 and TRBJ2-7, with D perhaps assigned TRBD1 or TRBD2 (5 bases each). Germline CDR1 reads SEHNR; CDR2 reads FQNEAQ (reference sequence). The CDR3 is made up of 15 amino acids. V was trimmed by 5 bases and J by 3 bases, leaving 17 bases between them. CDR3 amino acids: CASSLGPGPLYEQYV. CDR3 nucleotides: TGTGCCAGCAGCCTCGGACCGGGACCACTCTACGAGCAGTACGTC.

This clonotype has a handful of counts. The chain uses TRBV5-5 and TRBJ2-2; D is perhaps TRBD1 or TRBD2 (6 bases each). Trimming stripped 4 bases from V and 7 bases from J, with 8 bases between. The CDR3 covers 12 residues. The germline V gene has CDR1 SGHKS and CDR2 YYEKEE (reference sequence). The CDR3 sequence: CASSRGVGELFF. As DNA, the CDR3 is TGTGCCAGCAGCAGGGGGGTCGGGGAGCTGTTTTTT.

This clonotype was picked up many times. The rearrangement uses TRBV7-9 and TRBJ2-7; D is perhaps TRBD1 (6 bases). Germline V gene lookup returns CDR1 SEHNR and CDR2 FQNEAQ (reference sequence). The CDR3 covers 15 residues. V lost 1 base and J 2 bases, leaving 12 bases between the germline ends. The CDR3 sequence: CASSLEAGVAYEQYV. The CDR3, as DNA: TGTGCCAGCAGCTTAGAGGCAGGGGTTGCCTACGAGCAGTACGTC.